The 25 T cell receptor beta chains below were found in one sample sequenced in a study of T cell repertoires in aging, cancer and after chemotherapy. A mixed TRB-A/B primer pool amplified rearranged TRB by multiplex touch-down PCR. One entry per CDR3 protein, called by TCRdb with MiXCR from the multiplex PCR reads. Here the sample spans about 10,000 distinct CDR3 sequences, roughly two fifths being singletons. The template was genomic DNA from peripheral blood, not RNA. The source material was blood. All receptors derive from a human donor in good health.

This rearrangement joins TRBV27 to TRBJ2-7; TRBD2 might be the D (6 bases). CDR1 MNHEY and CDR2 SMNVEV come from the germline V gene (reference sequence). The germline V and J ends were trimmed by 5 bases and 1 base, with 21 bases remaining between them. The CDR3 is 17 residues long. Here the CDR3 DNA reads TGTGCCAGCAGTCTCGGATCCCCCGGGACTTGGTCCTACGAGCAGTACTTC. This codes for CASSLGSPGTWSYEQYF.

The chain combines TRBV12-3 or TRBV12-4 with TRBJ1-6; 8 bases fit TRBD1. V lost 4 bases and J lost 9; bases outside the gene matches: 8. This CDR3 is 15 amino acids long. The CDR3 loop is CASSSRTGGGSPLHF. CDR3 coding DNA: TGTGCCAGCAGTTCCCGCACAGGGGGAGGTTCACCCCTCCACTTT.

By proportion, this clonotype is medium-sized. This sequence joins TRBV27 and TRBJ2-3, with no clear D. The germline gives CDR1 MNHEY, CDR2 SMNVEV (reference sequence). The CDR3 loop spans 13 amino acids. Between the trimmed V and J ends, which lost 5 bases and 1 base, there was a span of 7 bases. As DNA, the CDR3 is TGTGCCAGCAGTCCTGGGGGCACAGATACGCAGTATTTT. Amino acid sequence: CASSPGGTDTQYF.

This clonotype came up a few times. This chain joins TRBV5-5 and TRBJ2-5; 8 bases align to TRBD1. V trimming: 0 bases; J trimming: 5 bases; junction bases outside the gene matches: 12. The CDR3 consists of 17 residues. Germline CDR1 reads SGHKS; CDR2 reads YYEKEE (reference sequence). The CDR3 DNA reads as TGTGCCAGCAGCTTGGCTGACAGGGGAGCTTGGGTGGAGACCCAGTACTTC. Protein product: CASSLADRGAWVETQYF.

The chain employs TRBV19 and TRBJ2-7; 8 positions agree with TRBD2. The V gene's germline CDR1 is LNHDA and CDR2 SQIVND (reference sequence). The CDR3 sequence is 15 residues long. J gave up 3 bases and V 4 bases, and 8 bases lay outside the gene matches. The DNA of the CDR3 is TGTGCCAGTAGTAAGACGGAAGCGGGAGTCTACGAGCAGTACTTC. Translating it yields CASSKTEAGVYEQYF. Drawing the rest from reference TRBV19 and TRBJ2-7, the complete variable domain is DGGITQSPKYLFRKEGQNVTLSCEQNLNHDAMYWYRQDPGQGLRLIYYSQIVNDFQKGDIAEGYSVSREKKESFPLTVTSAQKNPTAFYLCASSKTEAGVYEQYFGPGTRLTVT.

This clonotype was seen a few times. This sequence joins TRBV6-2 or TRBV6-3 and TRBJ2-7, with TRBD1 matching 7 bases. This CDR3 comprises 14 residues. The J segment lost 4 bases and the V segment lost 5 bases, leaving 8 bases of the junction unmatched. Germline-derived CDR1 and CDR2 are MNHEY and SVGEGT. The CDR3 DNA is TGTGCCAGCAGTACAGGGGTAAGTCGGTACGAGCAGTACTTC. Protein: CASSTGVSRYEQYF.

The rearrangement joins TRBV7-2 to TRBJ2-7; D might be TRBD1 or TRBD2, each matching 6 bases. Germline V gives CDR1 SGHTA, CDR2 FQGNSA. The CDR3 extends over 15 amino acids. V was pared by 1 base and J by 7 bases, with 17 bases between. The CDR3, as DNA: TGTGCCAGCAGCTTAGTATCATCGGGGGCGCGGGAGCAGTACTTC. It is translated as CASSLVSSGAREQYF.

The chain employs TRBV2 and TRBJ2-5; maybe TRBD2 (5 bases). Germline CDR1 is SNHLY and CDR2 is FYNNEI. V was cut by 6 bases and J by 3 bases, with 8 bases left in between. This CDR3 is built from 12 residues. The CDR3 sequence is CASSEGKETQYF. DNA for the CDR3: TGTGCCAGCAGCGAGGGAAAAGAGACCCAGTACTTC.

The genes are TRBV6-2 or TRBV6-3 and TRBJ2-1, with TRBD2 matching 9 bases. CDR1 MNHEY and CDR2 SVGEGT come from the germline V gene. The length of the CDR3 is 17 residues. J lost 2 bases, V lost 1 base, and 6 bases had no gene match. The CDR3 bases are TGTGCCAGCAGTTACTTACCCTTAGCGGGAGCCTACAATGAGCAGTTCTTC. It translates to CASSYLPLAGAYNEQFF.

V and J are TRBV5-6 and TRBJ2-7, with D perhaps TRBD2 (6 bases). Between the trimmed V and J ends, which lost 5 bases and 1 base, there was a span of 19 bases. Germline V gene data show CDR1 as SGHDT and CDR2 as YYEEEE. The CDR3 runs to 16 residues. The CDR3 bases are TGTGCCAGCAGTTTACATGGGACTGCAAAATCCTACGAGCAGTACTTC. Amino acid sequence: CASSLHGTAKSYEQYF. The full variable domain, its missing parts supplied by reference TRBV5-6 and TRBJ2-7, is DAGVTQSPTHLIKTRGQQVTLRCSPKSGHDTVSWYQQALGQGPQFIFQYYEEEERQRGNFPDRFSGHQFPNYSSELNVNALLLGDSALYLCASSLHGTAKSYEQYFGPGTRLTVT.

This chain joins TRBV6-1 and TRBJ2-6, with D uncertain. V lost 8 bases to trimming and J lost 0 bases, with 11 bases between them. Germline assignment: CDR1 MNHNS and CDR2 SASEGT. This CDR3 region has 15 residues. The CDR3 reads CASSQTGSGANVLTF. The CDR3 DNA follows: TGTGCCAGCTCCCAGACGGGCTCTGGGGCCAACGTCCTGACTTTC.

In its sample, this clonotype was seen a few times. The chain employs TRBV19 and TRBJ2-7; 9 nucleotides line up with TRBD2. Germline CDR1 and CDR2: LNHDA and SQIVND (reference sequence). This CDR3 region has 13 residues. The V gene end was trimmed by 5 bases and the J gene end by 4 bases; junction bases not matched to a gene: 3. CDR3 in amino acids: CASSSGLAYEQYF. DNA for the CDR3: TGTGCCAGTAGTTCCGGACTAGCGTACGAGCAGTACTTC.

This clonotype was seen more than once but under ten times. The chain couples TRBV6-1 to TRBJ2-1; 10 bases line up with TRBD2. CDR1 and CDR2 (germline): MNHNS, SASEGT. Trimming at V came to 5 bases and at J to 6 bases, leaving 7 bases not matched to a gene. This CDR3 is 15 amino acids long. The CDR3 sequence is CASSSGRAGTNEQFF. DNA for the CDR3: TGTGCCAGCAGTAGCGGGAGGGCCGGGACCAATGAGCAGTTCTTC.

V usage is TRBV12-3 or TRBV12-4 and J usage is TRBJ2-7; tentatively, D is TRBD1 (6 bases). Trimming cost V 2 bases and J 0 bases, with 8 bases left between them. This CDR3 has 14 amino acids. The CDR3 bases are TGTGCCAGCAGTTTAACAGGGACCTCCTACGAGCAGTACTTC. It specifies CASSLTGTSYEQYF.

This sequence joins TRBV13 and TRBJ2-7, with D perhaps matching TRBD1 (5 bases). The V end lost 0 bases, the J end lost 2 bases, and 8 bases lay between the germline ends. CDR1 and CDR2 (germline): PRHDT, FYEKMQ (reference sequence). The CDR3 is 14 residues long. The CDR3 loop is CASSLGTEAYEQYF. Here the CDR3 DNA reads TGTGCCAGCAGCTTAGGGACAGAAGCCTACGAGCAGTACTTC.

The gene calls are TRBV24-1 and TRBJ2-3; TRBD1 aligns across 8 bases. This CDR3 spans 15 amino acids. Germline V gene data show CDR1 as KGHDR and CDR2 as SFDVKD. The junction had 6 bases not matched to a gene; V was cut back by 5 bases and J by 3 bases. CDR3 residues: CATSGRQGATDTQYF. The CDR3 DNA sequence: TGTGCCACCAGTGGGCGGCAGGGGGCTACAGATACGCAGTATTTT.

The chain carries TRBV12-3 or TRBV12-4 and TRBJ2-1; TRBD1 agrees at 11 bases. J gave up 8 bases and V 3 bases, and 15 bases lay outside the gene matches. The CDR3 length is 18 residues. This CDR3 is CASSFGDRGGHGQDEQFF. In nucleotides, the CDR3 is TGTGCCAGCAGTTTCGGGGACAGGGGGGGACATGGACAAGATGAGCAGTTCTTC.

This clonotype occurred a few times. The V and J genes are TRBV6-2 or TRBV6-3 and TRBJ2-5, with TRBD1 as a possible D gene (5 bases). Per germline, CDR1 MNHEY and CDR2 SVGEGT. The CDR3 has 12 residues. Between the trimmed V and J ends, which lost 7 bases and 7 bases, there was a span of 13 bases. CDR3 protein: CASTRRQGTQYF. CDR3 DNA: TGTGCCAGCACCCGCCGCCAGGGGACCCAGTACTTC.

This clonotype occurred a few times. The chain recombines TRBV19 with TRBJ2-7; possibly TRBD1 or TRBD2 for D (5 bases each). The CDR3 loop spans 16 amino acids. Germline CDR1 LNHDA, CDR2 SQIVND (reference sequence). V gave up 3 bases and J gave up 2 bases, with 17 bases separating them. The CDR3 reads CASSIRGGIRAYEQYF. As DNA, the CDR3 is TGTGCCAGTAGTATCCGCGGAGGCATCAGGGCCTACGAGCAGTACTTC.

There are a few counts of this clonotype. The gene calls are TRBV6-1 and TRBJ2-3; D unclear. Trimming cost V 6 bases and J 1 base, with 11 bases left between them. The CDR3 consists of 14 residues. The germline V gene encodes CDR1 MNHNS and CDR2 SASEGT. The CDR3 sequence: CASRVAAGTDTQYF. DNA for the CDR3: TGTGCCAGCAGGGTGGCAGCCGGCACAGATACGCAGTATTTT.

This chain connects TRBV5-1 to TRBJ1-4; D may be TRBD1 (5 bases). V lost 2 bases and J lost 2, with 13 bases in between. Germline CDR1 is SGHRS and CDR2 is YFSETQ. The length of the CDR3 is 16 residues. CDR3 bases: TGCGCCAGCAGCTTTCAGGGTTCTTCGACTAATGAAAAACTGTTTTTT. As protein: CASSFQGSSTNEKLFF.

The chain joins TRBV15 to TRBJ2-5; unclear D gene. The CDR3 spans 11 residues. The germline CDR1 and CDR2 sequences are LNHNV and YYDKDF (reference sequence). V dropped 0 bases and J dropped 9 bases, with 5 bases sitting between them. This chain's CDR3 is CATSRERAQYF. CDR3 nucleotide sequence: TGTGCCACCAGCAGAGAAAGGGCCCAGTACTTC. The whole variable domain, filled in from reference TRBV15 and TRBJ2-5, reads DAMVIQNPRYQVTQFGKPVTLSCSQTLNHNVMYWYQQKSSQAPKLLFHYYDKDFNNEADTPDNFQSRRPNTSFCFLDIRSPGLGDTAMYLCATSRERAQYFGPGTRLLVL.

This sequence joins TRBV19 and TRBJ2-5, with unresolved D. CDR1 LNHDA and CDR2 SQIVND come from the germline V gene (reference sequence). The CDR3 sequence is 13 residues long. Trimming shortened V by 8 bases and J by 3 bases, and 13 bases separated the two germline ends. DNA for the CDR3: TGTGCCAGTTCCTTGGGGTTCGAAGAGACCCAGTACTTC. The encoded protein is CASSLGFEETQYF.

This clonotype is medium-sized (0.01 to 0.1%) in the sample. The V call is TRBV29-1, the J call TRBJ2-3; D remains unclear. The CDR3 is 13 amino acids. Trimming took off 2 bases at V and 6 bases at J, with 12 bases between the two ends. Germline CDR1 and CDR2: SQVTM and ANQGSEA. The CDR3 loop reads CSVESTSADTQYF. CDR3 in DNA: TGCAGCGTTGAATCGACGAGTGCGGATACGCAGTATTTT.

J is TRBJ2-1 and V is TRBV6-4; D is possibly TRBD2 (5 bases). V was clipped by 4 bases and J by 6 bases, with 10 bases between them. The CDR3 is 13 amino acids. Germline V lookup: CDR1 MRHNA, CDR2 SNTAGT. The CDR3 nucleotides read TGTGCCAGCAGTGTGGACTTCGGCAATGAGCAGTTCTTC. Residues: CASSVDFGNEQFF.